These T cell receptor beta chains were read from a single sample in a study of Ad26.COV2.S vaccination and SARS-CoV-2 variants. The protocol was immunoSEQ multiplex PCR, while the TCRdb copy is restricted to in-frame clones and leaves out a portion. The data contain 250,000 or so clones, roughly nine tenths of them singletons. The sequencing here drew on peripheral blood, taken in a trial of Ad26.COV2.S vaccine versus placebo. These receptors originate from a person aged 18-60 years who received the Ad26.COV2.S COVID-19 vaccine or a placebo. The CDR3 runs from the conserved cysteine through the conserved F or W. A D gene is named only where the DNA matches it firmly. Rows may omit the clone size; those that give it use once, few, many or a size class.

clone size | D gene | J gene | V gene | CDR3 protein | CDR3 DNA
few | TRBD2 | TRBJ2-5 | TRBV19 | CASTRRASGRQWGETQYF | TGTGCCAGTACCCGAAGGGCTAGCGGGAGGCAATGGGGAGAGACCCAGTACTTC
. | TRBD1 | TRBJ2-1 | TRBV3-1/TRBV3-2 | CASRDGQATYNEQFF | TGTGCCAGCAGAGATGGACAGGCGACTTACAATGAGCAGTTCTTC
. | . | TRBJ2-3 | TRBV6-5 | CASIDARKGTDTQYF | TGTGCCAGCATCGACGCCCGTAAAGGCACAGATACGCAGTATTTT
. | . | TRBJ2-5 | TRBV5-8 | CASSLFRGLKETQYF | TGTGCCAGCAGTCTCTTTCGGGGACTGAAAGAGACCCAGTACTTC
. | . | TRBJ2-1 | TRBV12-3/TRBV12-4 | CASSLILRGGKFF | TGTGCCAGCAGTTTAATCTTACGGGGAGGCAAGTTCTTC
. | . | TRBJ1-5 | TRBV30 | CAWSEFGAGDQPQHF | TGTGCCTGGAGTGAATTCGGCGCGGGGGATCAGCCCCAGCATTTT
. | . | TRBJ2-1 | TRBV10-3 | CAISQPRGGGINEQFF | TGTGCCATCAGCCAACCCCGGGGAGGGGGCATCAATGAGCAGTTCTTC
. | . | TRBJ2-5 | TRBV19 | CASSIQRGREETQYF | TGTGCCAGTAGTATACAGAGGGGGAGGGAGGAGACCCAGTACTTC
. | . | TRBJ2-1 | TRBV7-2 | CASTTAYEQFF | TGTGCCAGCACCACAGCCTACGAGCAGTTCTTC
. | . | TRBJ2-5 | TRBV28 | CASSFRETQYF | TGTGCCAGCAGTTTTAGAGAGACCCAGTACTTC
. | . | TRBJ2-5 | TRBV20-1 | CSLKGETQYF | TGCAGCCTAAAGGGGGAGACCCAGTACTTC
. | . | TRBJ2-3 | TRBV5-1 | CASSLTTDTQYF | TGCGCCAGCAGCTTGACAACAGATACGCAGTATTTT
. | . | TRBJ2-1 | TRBV11-2 | CASNAGFAFASYNEQFF | TGTGCCAGCAACGCCGGGTTCGCTTTCGCCTCCTACAATGAGCAGTTCTTC
. | TRBD2 | TRBJ2-3 | TRBV7-9 | CASSSRPSGLADSTDTQYF | TGTGCCAGCAGCTCCCGCCCCTCTGGACTAGCGGATAGCACAGATACGCAGTATTTT
. | TRBD1 | TRBJ2-5 | TRBV24-1 | CATSDRTGLETQYF | TGTGCCACCAGTGATCGGACAGGGCTGGAGACCCAGTACTTC
. | . | TRBJ1-3 | TRBV18 | CASSPLTRRNQAGNTIYF | TGTGCCAGCTCACCACTAACCCGCCGAAACCAGGCAGGAAACACCATATATTTT
few | TRBD2 | TRBJ2-1 | TRBV30 | CAWSFSGENFF | TGTGCCTGGAGTTTTAGCGGGGAAAATTTCTTC
. | TRBD2 | TRBJ2-6 | TRBV19 | CASSMTPAGSGANVLTF | TGTGCCAGTAGTATGACCCCAGCGGGATCTGGGGCCAACGTCCTGACTTTC
. | . | TRBJ1-1 | TRBV6-5 | CASSYGQGKVEAFF | TGTGCCAGCAGTTACGGGCAGGGAAAGGTTGAAGCTTTCTTT
. | TRBD1 | TRBJ1-1 | TRBV18 | CASSVKQGDTEAFF | TGTGCCAGCTCAGTCAAACAGGGGGACACTGAAGCTTTCTTT
. | TRBD1 | TRBJ1-3 | TRBV2 | CASSRDRVSGNTIYF | TGTGCCAGCAGTCGGGACAGGGTTTCTGGAAACACCATATATTTT
. | . | TRBJ2-3 | TRBV7-9 | CASSPDGTLRADTQYF | TGTGCCAGCAGCCCAGACGGGACTCTGAGAGCAGATACGCAGTATTTT
. | . | TRBJ1-6 | TRBV5-5 | CASSLWTVDNSPLHF | TGTGCCAGCAGCTTGTGGACAGTTGATAATTCACCCCTCCACTTT
. | . | TRBJ1-2 | TRBV6-2/TRBV6-3 | CASSYSPNYGYTF | TGTGCCAGCAGTTACTCGCCTAACTATGGCTACACCTTC
. | TRBD1 | TRBJ1-2 | TRBV6-2/TRBV6-3 | CASSGGGNYGYTF | TGTGCCAGCAGTGGAGGGGGCAACTATGGCTACACCTTC
few | . | TRBJ2-2 | TRBV5-4 | CASSTGLAGELFF | TGTGCCAGCAGCACCGGGTTGGCCGGGGAGCTGTTTTTT
. | . | TRBJ2-1 | TRBV21-1 | CASTYRGYRDNEQFF | TGTGCTAGCACCTATAGGGGGTATCGGGACAATGAGCAGTTCTTC
. | . | TRBJ2-3 | TRBV5-1 | CACRGGNLDTDTQYF | TGCGCCTGCAGGGGGGGGAATCTCGACACAGATACGCAGTATTTT
. | . | TRBJ2-4 | TRBV5-4 | CASSFSGARDIQYF | TGTGCCAGCAGCTTTTCAGGGGCAAGAGACATTCAGTACTTC
. | . | TRBJ1-3 | TRBV7-8 | CASSLEGNTIYF | TGTGCCAGCAGCTTGGAGGGAAACACCATATATTTT
. | . | TRBJ1-3 | TRBV19 | CASSLTGESRNTIYF | TGTGCCAGTAGTCTCACCGGGGAAAGCAGAAACACCATATATTTT
. | TRBD1 | TRBJ1-1 | TRBV24-1 | CATSERGLMNTEAFF | TGTGCCACCAGTGAGAGGGGGCTGATGAACACTGAAGCTTTCTTT
. | TRBD1 | TRBJ2-3 | TRBV6-6 | CASSYTDRGRKDTQYF | TGTGCCAGCAGTTACACCGACAGGGGGCGCAAGGATACGCAGTATTTT
. | . | TRBJ1-5 | TRBV15 | CATSRDVTGGNQPQHF | TGTGCCACCAGCAGAGACGTGACTGGGGGCAATCAGCCCCAGCATTTT
. | TRBD1 | TRBJ2-7 | TRBV7-2 | CASSRDRYSSYEQYF | TGTGCCAGCAGCCGGGACAGATATAGCTCCTACGAGCAGTACTTC
. | TRBD2 | TRBJ2-1 | TRBV29-1 | CSAKLAGGLYNEQFF | TGCAGCGCAAAGCTAGCGGGGGGTTTATACAATGAGCAGTTCTTC
. | TRBD1 | TRBJ1-2 | TRBV27 | CASSLNFDRGAYGYTF | TGTGCCAGCAGTTTAAATTTTGACAGGGGCGCTTATGGCTACACCTTC
. | . | TRBJ1-6 | TRBV19 | CASSMTANYNSPLHF | TGTGCCAGTAGTATGACGGCTAACTATAATTCACCCCTCCACTTT
once | . | TRBJ2-2 | TRBV11-2 | CASSLRGAGELFF | TGTGCCAGCAGCTTAAGGGGTGCCGGGGAGCTGTTTTTT
. | . | TRBJ2-1 | TRBV5-6 | CASSSESGIDEQFF | TGTGCCAGCAGCTCCGAATCCGGGATCGATGAGCAGTTCTTC
once | . | TRBJ2-2 | TRBV7-3 | CASSLLRNTGELFF | TGTGCCAGCAGCTTATTAAGGAACACCGGGGAGCTGTTTTTT
. | . | TRBJ2-4 | TRBV14 | CASSQGSGPPYF | TGTGCCAGCAGCCAGGGGAGCGGACCTCCGTACTTC
few | . | TRBJ2-3 | TRBV27 | CASSFPGEKDTQYF | TGTGCCAGCTCCTTCCCAGGGGAGAAAGATACGCAGTATTTT
once | TRBD2 | TRBJ2-1 | TRBV7-3 | CASSLTGLAGGGPYNEQFF | TGTGCCAGCAGCTTAACGGGACTAGCGGGGGGAGGCCCTTACAATGAGCAGTTCTTC
. | TRBD1 | TRBJ1-1 | TRBV18 | CASSPTGGSTEAFF | TGTGCCAGCTCACCCACAGGGGGCAGTACTGAAGCTTTCTTT
. | TRBD2 | TRBJ2-7 | TRBV6-2/TRBV6-3 | CASSYSLSTSGGYEQYF | TGTGCCAGCAGTTACTCGCTCTCGACTAGCGGGGGCTACGAGCAGTACTTC
. | . | TRBJ2-4 | TRBV7-2 | CASSQGRLLAKNIQYF | TGTGCCAGCAGCCAGGGGCGATTACTAGCCAAAAACATTCAGTACTTC